This is a list of T cell receptor beta chains from one sample in a study of graft-versus-host responses after intestinal transplantation. The antigens of these receptors remain unknown. The method was immunoSEQ multiplex PCR; TCRdb's version includes in-frame clones alone and lacks a portion of them. The sample has more than 95,000 clones, less than 90% seen once. Sequenced material: unstimulated CD4+ T cells sorted from spleen or lymph node cells, taken before intestinal transplant. The receptors originated from a human donor who received an intestinal transplant. The CDR3 runs from the conserved cysteine through the conserved F or W. The D gene is left open where the match is weak. Size values are once, few and many counts, or a class for expanded clones, and some rows have none.

J,V,size,D,DNA,CDR3
TRBJ2-3,TRBV13,.,.,TGTGCCAGCAGCTTATATCGCTACACGCAGTATTTT,CASSLYRYTQYF
TRBJ2-5,TRBV5-1,.,.,TGCGCCAGCAGAGGGGGGGGCGTTGGGCAAGAGACCCAGTACTTC,CASRGGGVGQETQYF
TRBJ2-7,TRBV9,.,.,TGTGCCAGCAGCCGATCGCCGGTAAACGAGCAGTACTTC,CASSRSPVNEQYF
TRBJ2-1,TRBV9,.,TRBD2,TGTGCCAGCAGCGTAGGGGCTAGCGGGGGGGCCTTGTACAATGAGCAGTTCTTC,CASSVGASGGALYNEQFF
TRBJ2-3,TRBV2,.,TRBD2,TGTGCCAGCAGGACGGGACTAGCGGATACGCAGTATTTT,CASRTGLADTQYF
TRBJ1-2,TRBV28,.,.,TGTGCCATCACTCCTCGGACGGGTGCCCACTATGGCTACACCTTC,CAITPRTGAHYGYTF
TRBJ2-5,TRBV7-2,few,TRBD2,TGTGCCAGCAGCTTAGGCGGTACCGGGAGGGCCCAGTACTTC,CASSLGGTGRAQYF
TRBJ2-3,TRBV5-6,.,TRBD2,TGTGCCAGCAGCTTACGGACTAGCGATACGCAGTATTTT,CASSLRTSDTQYF
TRBJ1-4,TRBV7-9,.,TRBD1,TGTGCCAGCACCACAGGGGAGGGTCGTGAAAAACTGTTTTTT,CASTTGEGREKLFF
TRBJ1-2,TRBV6-1,.,.,TGTGCCAGCAGCTTCCGGGAAGGGCCCCGTGGCTACACCTTC,CASSFREGPRGYTF
TRBJ2-7,TRBV7-2,.,.,TGTGCCAGCAGCCTATCGCCGGCGCAGAATAGTTACGAGCAGTACTTC,CASSLSPAQNSYEQYF
TRBJ2-7,TRBV10-3,.,TRBD2,TGTGCCATCAGTGATCGGGGACTAGCGGGATCCTCCTACGAGCAGTACTTC,CAISDRGLAGSSYEQYF
TRBJ2-1,TRBV7-3,once,.,TGTGCCAGCAGCGACCCCTGGGGGAATGAGCAGTTCTTC,CASSDPWGNEQFF
TRBJ2-7,TRBV4-3,.,TRBD1,TGCGCCAGCAGCCACATCGGGACAGGGGGCCGGGACGAGCAGTACTTC,CASSHIGTGGRDEQYF
TRBJ1-2,TRBV2,.,TRBD1,TGTGCCAGCAGTGAATGGTCGGGACAGGGGTTAATTGTTGGTGGCTACACCTTC,CASSEWSGQGLIVGGYTF
TRBJ1-1,TRBV25-1,.,.,TGTGCCAGCAGAGACCAGCACACTGAAGCTTTCTTT,CASRDQHTEAFF
TRBJ2-5,TRBV11-2,.,TRBD1,TGTGCCAGCAGCACCAGACGGGACAGGGGAAGAGAGACCCAGTACTTC,CASSTRRDRGRETQYF
TRBJ1-6,TRBV5-1,.,.,TGCGCCAGCCGCCATATGGGTTCCCTCCACTATAATTCACCCCTCCACTTT,CASRHMGSLHYNSPLHF
TRBJ1-1,TRBV11-2,.,TRBD1,TGTGCCAGCAGCCAAGACAGGGGGCGTAGGGACACTGAAGCTTTCTTT,CASSQDRGRRDTEAFF
TRBJ2-7,TRBV6-5,once,TRBD2,TGTGCCAGCAGTTACCTAGCGGGAGCTCACGAGCAGTACTTC,CASSYLAGAHEQYF
TRBJ2-3,TRBV7-2,.,TRBD2,TGTGCCAGCAGCCGACGAGCGGGGGGGCTAACAGATACGCAGTATTTT,CASSRRAGGLTDTQYF
TRBJ2-7,TRBV27,.,.,TGTGCCAGCATCCCCGGTGGGTCCCGCTATGAGCAGTACTTC,CASIPGGSRYEQYF
TRBJ2-1,TRBV5-4,few,.,TGTGCCAGCAGCTTGAATAATGAGCAGTTCTTC,CASSLNNEQFF
TRBJ2-5,TRBV11-2,.,.,TGTGCCAGCAGCTTTAACTCGCAAGAGACCCAGTACTTC,CASSFNSQETQYF
TRBJ2-5,TRBV19,.,.,TGTGCCAGTAGTATGCAGGGCCGGGAGACCCAGTACTTC,CASSMQGRETQYF
TRBJ1-2,TRBV9,.,.,TGTGCCAGCAGCCCTACACGAAACTATGGCTACACCTTC,CASSPTRNYGYTF
TRBJ2-7,TRBV28,.,.,TGTGCCAGCAGTCCGGGGACCACTCCGGGGGAGCAGTACTTC,CASSPGTTPGEQYF
TRBJ2-6,TRBV7-6,.,.,TGTGCCAGCGGACCTCGGACAGCCTCTGGGGCCAACGTCCTGACTTTC,CASGPRTASGANVLTF
TRBJ2-3,TRBV6-1,.,.,TGTGCCAGCCACCTGGGGTACCGGGATACGCAGTATTTT,CASHLGYRDTQYF
TRBJ2-2,TRBV19,.,.,TGTGCCAGTAGGGGTGGCGGAGCGAACACCGGGGAGCTGTTTTTT,CASRGGGANTGELFF
TRBJ2-5,TRBV7-7,.,.,TGTGCCAGCAGCTTAGGACAGAGAGAGACCCAGTACTTC,CASSLGQRETQYF
TRBJ2-5,TRBV7-9,.,.,TGTGCCAGCAGCTATGGGCTACAAGAGACCCAGTACTTC,CASSYGLQETQYF
TRBJ1-5,TRBV2,.,TRBD1,TGTGCCAGCCGTCAGGGGGTAAGAAATCAGCCCCAGCATTTT,CASRQGVRNQPQHF
TRBJ2-7,TRBV11-2,.,.,TGTGCCAGCAGCTTAGTCCCCACTGCCTACGAGCAGTACTTC,CASSLVPTAYEQYF
TRBJ1-1,TRBV12-5,.,.,TGTGCTAGTGGTTTGCCCACTGAAGCTTTCTTT,CASGLPTEAFF
TRBJ2-5,TRBV4-1,.,TRBD2,TGCGCCAGCAGCCAAGCCGGGACTAGCGGGGGATACCAAGAGACCCAGTACTTC,CASSQAGTSGGYQETQYF
TRBJ1-3,TRBV28,.,.,TGTGCCAGCAGTGGAGGGGCTGGAAACACCATATATTTT,CASSGGAGNTIYF
TRBJ1-2,TRBV2,.,.,TGTGCCAGCAGGGGTGGGAATGGTTATGGCTACACCTTC,CASRGGNGYGYTF
TRBJ1-2,TRBV2,.,TRBD1,TGTGCCAGCAGTCTCCGGGACAGCGGTTCCTATGGCTACACCTTC,CASSLRDSGSYGYTF
TRBJ2-1,TRBV28,.,.,TGTGCCAGCGACTGGGGGTTGAGCTCCTACAATGAGCAGTTCTTC,CASDWGLSSYNEQFF
TRBJ2-7,TRBV28,few,TRBD2,TGTGCCAGCAGTTTAAGACTAGCGGAGAACGAGCAGTACTTC,CASSLRLAENEQYF
TRBJ2-7,TRBV27,.,.,TGTGCCAGCAGTTGGTCCTCGACGAATTACTACGAGCAGTACTTC,CASSWSSTNYYEQYF
TRBJ2-1,TRBV4-2,.,.,TGTGCCAGCAGCCAAGTTCAGGACAATGAGCAGTTCTTC,CASSQVQDNEQFF
TRBJ1-6,TRBV6-5,.,.,TGTGCCAGCATGGAGGGCTCCTATAATTCACCCCTCCACTTT,CASMEGSYNSPLHF
TRBJ2-3,TRBV11-1,.,.,TGTGCCAGCAGCCTCACTATAGGGACTCGTAGCACAGATACGCAGTATTTT,CASSLTIGTRSTDTQYF
TRBJ2-7,TRBV6-1,.,.,TGTGCCAGCAGCCAAGGAGCAACCCGCGAGCAGTACTTC,CASSQGATREQYF
TRBJ2-1,TRBV6-5,.,TRBD2,TGTGCCAGCAGTTTGACCCCTAGCGGGGGTTACAATGAGCAGTTCTTC,CASSLTPSGGYNEQFF
TRBJ1-2,TRBV10-2,.,TRBD1,TGCGCCAGCAGTGGACAGGGGAGGAACTATGGCTACACCTTC,CASSGQGRNYGYTF
TRBJ2-1,TRBV7-3,.,TRBD2,TGTGCCAGCAGCTTAAATAGCGGGGGCTACAATGAGCAGTTCTTC,CASSLNSGGYNEQFF
TRBJ2-5,TRBV28,few,.,TGTGCCAGCAGTTTAGACAGAGCACAAGAGACCCAGTACTTC,CASSLDRAQETQYF
TRBJ2-7,TRBV27,.,TRBD2,TGTGCCAGCAGTAGACTAGCGGGGGGGGCTTACGAGCAGTACTTC,CASSRLAGGAYEQYF
TRBJ2-5,TRBV6-5,.,.,TGTGCCAGCAGACAAAGACCGGGAACCCAAGAGACCCAGTACTTC,CASRQRPGTQETQYF
TRBJ1-1,TRBV6-5,.,.,TGTGCCAGCAGTTACTGGGAGAACACTGAAGCTTTCTTT,CASSYWENTEAFF
TRBJ2-1,TRBV11-2,.,.,TGTGCCAGCAGCGATGACGGGAGCTCCTACAATGAGCAGTTCTTC,CASSDDGSSYNEQFF